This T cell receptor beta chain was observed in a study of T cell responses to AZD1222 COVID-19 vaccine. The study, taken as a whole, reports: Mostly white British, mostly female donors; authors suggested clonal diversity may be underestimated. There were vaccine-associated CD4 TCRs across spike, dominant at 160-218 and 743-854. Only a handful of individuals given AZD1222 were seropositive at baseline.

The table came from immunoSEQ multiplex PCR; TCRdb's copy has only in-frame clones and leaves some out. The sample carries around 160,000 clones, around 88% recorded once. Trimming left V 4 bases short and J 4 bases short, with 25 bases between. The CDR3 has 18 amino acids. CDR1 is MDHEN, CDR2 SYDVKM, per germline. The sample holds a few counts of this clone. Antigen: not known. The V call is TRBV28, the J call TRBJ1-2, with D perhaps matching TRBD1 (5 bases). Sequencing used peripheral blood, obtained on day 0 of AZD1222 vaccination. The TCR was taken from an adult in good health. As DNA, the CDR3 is TGTGCCAGCAGTTGGCTGTTATGGGACTCACTCAGCGGCTATGGCTACACCTTC. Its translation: CASSWLLWDSLSGYGYTF.